This T cell receptor (beta chain) emerged from a study of T-cell reconstitution after alpha-beta-depleted transplantation in children. Notes on the study in general: At one year after transplant, newly produced T cells mostly accounted for T-cell counts and diversity. The study traced high day-60 TCRbeta diversity in some patients to surviving recipient T cells and thymic progenitors. Several hundred rapidly expanded clones from non-depleted graft cells reportedly supplied alpha-beta T cells about two months post-transplant.

This sample's TCRbeta library carried unique molecular identifier barcodes. TCRdb used MiXCR to reprocess the PCR reads, holding one entry per CDR3 protein. The sample has about 210,000 distinct CDR3 sequences, approximately 15% seen once. This clonotype has a handful of counts. Its antigen is unknown. Germline V CDR1 and CDR2: SGHAT, FQNNGV. The CDR3 totals 17 residues. V was trimmed by 5 bases and J by 6 bases, leaving 23 bases between them. The chain joins TRBV11-2 to TRBJ2-1, with D maybe TRBD1 (6 bases). The sample consisted of PBMCs, mostly from graft donor cells, taken 360 days after TCRalphabeta/CD19-depleted stem cell transplant. The receptor's source is a male patient under 10 years old who had a stem cell transplant for acute lymphoblastic leukemia, so the T cells may come from the graft donor. CDR3 loop: CASSPQWGLLGGNEQFF. The CDR3 DNA follows: TGTGCCAGCAGCCCCCAGTGGGGGCTGTTGGGTGGCAATGAGCAGTTCTTC.